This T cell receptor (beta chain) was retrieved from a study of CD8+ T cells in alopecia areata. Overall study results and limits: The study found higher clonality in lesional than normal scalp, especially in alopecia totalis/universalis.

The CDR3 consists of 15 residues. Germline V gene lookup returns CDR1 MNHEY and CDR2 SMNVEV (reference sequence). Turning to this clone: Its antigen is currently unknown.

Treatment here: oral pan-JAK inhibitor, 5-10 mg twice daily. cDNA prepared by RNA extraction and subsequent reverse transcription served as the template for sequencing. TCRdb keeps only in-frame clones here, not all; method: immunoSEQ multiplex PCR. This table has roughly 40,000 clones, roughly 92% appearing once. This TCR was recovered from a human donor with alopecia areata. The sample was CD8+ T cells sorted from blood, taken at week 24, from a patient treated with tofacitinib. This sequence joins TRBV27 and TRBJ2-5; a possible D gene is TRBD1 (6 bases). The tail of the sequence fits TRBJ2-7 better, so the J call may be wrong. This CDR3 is CASSLRTASIYEQYF. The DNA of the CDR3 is TGTGCCAGCAGTTTACGGACAGCTAGTATCTACGAGCAGTACTTC.